The clone carrying this T cell receptor beta chain was picked up one time. This specimen comes from a study of blood T cell repertoires in COVID-19. Study context: COVID-19 samples collected from the United States, Italy and Spain covered acute and convalescent phases. T cells, B-cell-depleted T cells, or PBMCs provided the cDNA or gDNA that served as material.

V lost 6 bases and J lost 2, with 16 bases in between. Germline V gives CDR1 MNHEY, CDR2 SVGAGI. This CDR3 region has 15 residues. Authors' processing steps: Reference gene primer amplification gave nucleated cell count estimates. Clones were sequenced by immunoSEQ multiplex PCR, and TCRdb holds only the in-frame ones, with some missing. V and J calls and clone size are as listed in that table; D and trimming were resolved from the DNA. The data hold 60,000 or so clones, with 70% to 90% observed a single time. This sequence originates from a human donor in a cohort sampled during active COVID-19. J is TRBJ2-5 and V is TRBV6-5, with a possible D match to TRBD1 (7 bases). Sequencing was carried out using peripheral blood. In DNA, the CDR3 is TGTGCCAGCAGAAGGACAGGAGGGAGACAAGAGACCCAGTACTTC. Encoded protein: CASRRTGGRQETQYF.